This T cell receptor (beta chain) is drawn from a study of shared clonotypes between healthy human individuals. Terminally differentiated effector memory CD45RA+ cells were left out of the naive CD8 fraction, which was CD45RO-negative and positively selected for CCR7. Each donor was a Caucasian adult residing in Nashville, Tennessee. Germline values: CDR1 SGHVS, CDR2 FQNEAQ. Trimming removed 1 base at V and 2 bases at J, with 9 bases between. CDR3 size: 16 residues. Sequencing used immunoSEQ multiplex PCR; TCRdb keeps in-frame clones, though not all of them. The sample consists of about 680,000 clones, 90% to 95% of them appearing once. This clone has only one observation.

The clonotype comes from a man younger than 40 in good health. The chain couples TRBV7-8 to TRBJ2-6, with no clear D. What was sequenced was naive CD8+ T cells sorted from blood. The CDR3 bases are TGTGCCAGCAGCTTAGTGAGCCCCCCTGGGGCCAACGTCCTGACTTTC. Residues: CASSLVSPPGANVLTF. Filled out from reference TRBV7-8 and TRBJ2-6, the complete variable domain reads GAGVSQSPRYKVAKRGQDVALRCDPISGHVSLFWYQQALGQGPEFLTYFQNEAQLDKSGLPSDRFFAERPEGSVSTLKIQRTQQEDSAVYLCASSLVSPPGANVLTFGAGSRLTVL.